This T cell receptor beta chain was profiled in a study of T cell responses to AZD1222 COVID-19 vaccine. Study overall: The study pooled second doses at about 4 or about 12 weeks. General observations from the study: Increased Spike-specific TCR breadth and depth were observed after two AZD1222 doses. Seropositive AZD1222 recipients at baseline numbered only five or six.

Profiling relied on immunoSEQ multiplex PCR, and the TCRdb table lists in-frame clones only, not all of them. The table includes some 160,000 clones, roughly 90% detected once. Concerning this clone: Its cognate antigen is unknown.

V shed 5 bases and J 7 bases; nucleotides not matched to a gene: 12. Germline lookup yields CDR1 MDHEN and CDR2 SYDVKM. CDR3 size: 15 residues. The receptor comes from an adult in good health. The chain recombines TRBV28 with TRBJ2-7; 9 nucleotides line up with TRBD1. Sequencing was performed on peripheral blood, taken on day 0 of AZD1222 vaccination. The DNA of the CDR3 is TGTGCCAGCAGTACCCCCGGGACAGGGTCCATTGAGCAGTACTTC. Translation gives CASSTPGTGSIEQYF.